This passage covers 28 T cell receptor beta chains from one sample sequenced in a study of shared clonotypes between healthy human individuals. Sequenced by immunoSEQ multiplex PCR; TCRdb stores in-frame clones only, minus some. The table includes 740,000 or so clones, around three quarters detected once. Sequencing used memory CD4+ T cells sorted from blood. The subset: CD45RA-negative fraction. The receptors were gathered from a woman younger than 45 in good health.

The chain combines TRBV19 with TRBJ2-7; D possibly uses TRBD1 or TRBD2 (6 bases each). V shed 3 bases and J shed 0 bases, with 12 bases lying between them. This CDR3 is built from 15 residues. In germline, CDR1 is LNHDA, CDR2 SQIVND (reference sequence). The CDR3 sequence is CASSMGGRSSYEQYF. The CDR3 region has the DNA TGTGCCAGTAGTATGGGGGGCCGTAGCTCCTACGAGCAGTACTTC.

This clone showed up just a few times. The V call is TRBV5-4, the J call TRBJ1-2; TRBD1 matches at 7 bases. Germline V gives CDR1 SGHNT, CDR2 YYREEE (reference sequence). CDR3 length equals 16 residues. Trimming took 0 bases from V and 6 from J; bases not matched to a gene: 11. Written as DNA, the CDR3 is TGTGCCAGCAGCTTGGCGAGAGGGGGCGGTTTCGATGGCTACACCTTC. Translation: CASSLARGGGFDGYTF. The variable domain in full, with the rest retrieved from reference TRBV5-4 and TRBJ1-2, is ETGVTQSPTHLIKTRGQQVTLRCSSQSGHNTVSWYQQALGQGPQFIFQYYREEENGRGNFPPRFSGLQFPNYSSELNVNALELDDSALYLCASSLARGGGFDGYTFGSGTRLTVV.

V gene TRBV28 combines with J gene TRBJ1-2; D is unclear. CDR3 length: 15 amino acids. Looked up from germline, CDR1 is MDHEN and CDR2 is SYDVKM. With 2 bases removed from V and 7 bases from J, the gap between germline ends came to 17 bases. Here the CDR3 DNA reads TGTGCCAGCAGTTTAAGCTCCCAGGCACAATCTGGCTACACCTTC. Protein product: CASSLSSQAQSGYTF.

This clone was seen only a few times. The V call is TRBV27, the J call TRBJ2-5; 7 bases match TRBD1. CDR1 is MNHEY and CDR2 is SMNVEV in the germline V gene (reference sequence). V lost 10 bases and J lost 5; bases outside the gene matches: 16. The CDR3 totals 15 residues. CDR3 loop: CATLPSGDRSETQYF. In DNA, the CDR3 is TGTGCCACCTTACCCTCCGGGGACAGATCCGAGACCCAGTACTTC.

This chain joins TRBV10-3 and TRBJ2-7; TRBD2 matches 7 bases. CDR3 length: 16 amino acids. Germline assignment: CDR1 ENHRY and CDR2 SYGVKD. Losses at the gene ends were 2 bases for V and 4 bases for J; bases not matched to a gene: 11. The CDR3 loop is CAISEPPSGDSYEQYF. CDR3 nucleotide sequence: TGTGCCATCAGTGAGCCCCCTAGCGGAGACTCATACGAGCAGTACTTC.

Here the CDR3 DNA reads TGTGCCAGCAGTCCGCAGGGTTATAGCAATCAGCCCCAGCATTTT. It encodes CASSPQGYSNQPQHF. The V call is TRBV27, the J call TRBJ1-5, with a weak D call TRBD1 (5 bases). Germline values: CDR1 MNHEY, CDR2 SMNVEV (reference sequence). This CDR3 contains 15 residues. The ends were cut back, 5 bases at V and 0 bases at J, with 11 bases in the middle.

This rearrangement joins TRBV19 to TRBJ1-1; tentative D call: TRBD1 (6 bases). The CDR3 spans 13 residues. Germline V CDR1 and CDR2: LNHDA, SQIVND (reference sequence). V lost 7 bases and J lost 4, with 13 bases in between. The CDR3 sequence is CASTGGAGTEAFF. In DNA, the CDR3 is TGTGCCAGTACTGGGGGGGCGGGCACTGAAGCTTTCTTT.

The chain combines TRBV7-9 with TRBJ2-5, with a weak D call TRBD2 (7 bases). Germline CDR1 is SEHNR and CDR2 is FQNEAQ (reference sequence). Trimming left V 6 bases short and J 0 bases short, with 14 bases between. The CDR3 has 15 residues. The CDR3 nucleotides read TGTGCCAGCAGTCCCCAGGGGAGGGACCAAGAGACCCAGTACTTC. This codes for CASSPQGRDQETQYF.

The chain's CDR3 is CASSDRDSQETQYF. The CDR3 DNA reads TGTGCCAGCAGTGACCGTGACAGCCAAGAGACCCAGTACTTC. The chain joins TRBV25-1 to TRBJ2-5; D may be TRBD1 (5 bases). The CDR3 contains 14 residues. The ends were cut back, 3 bases at V and 1 base at J, with 9 bases in the middle. Germline values: CDR1 MGHDK, CDR2 SYGVNS.

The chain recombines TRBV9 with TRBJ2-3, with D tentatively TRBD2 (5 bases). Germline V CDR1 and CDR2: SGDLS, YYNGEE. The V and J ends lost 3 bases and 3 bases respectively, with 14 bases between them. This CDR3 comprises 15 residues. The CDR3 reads CASSGTSGETDTQYF. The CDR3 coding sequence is TGTGCCAGCAGCGGGACCTCCGGGGAGACAGATACGCAGTATTTT.

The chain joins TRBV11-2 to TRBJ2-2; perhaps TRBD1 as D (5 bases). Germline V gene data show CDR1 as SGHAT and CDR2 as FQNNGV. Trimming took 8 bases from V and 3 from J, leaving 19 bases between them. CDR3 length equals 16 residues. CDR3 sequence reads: CASRGARFRDTGELFF. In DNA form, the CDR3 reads TGTGCCAGCCGTGGGGCTAGATTTAGGGACACCGGGGAGCTGTTTTTT.

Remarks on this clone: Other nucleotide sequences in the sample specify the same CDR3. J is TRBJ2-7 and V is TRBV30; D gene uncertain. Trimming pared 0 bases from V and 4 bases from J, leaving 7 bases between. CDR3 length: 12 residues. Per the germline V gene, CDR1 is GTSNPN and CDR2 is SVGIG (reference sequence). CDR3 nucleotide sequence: TGTGCCTGGAGTGTACAAGGTTACGAGCAGTACTTC. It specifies CAWSVQGYEQYF.

The CDR3 reads CASRSGLALYEQYF. The CDR3 coding sequence is TGTGCCAGCAGGTCAGGACTAGCGCTCTACGAGCAGTACTTC. The rearrangement links TRBV7-2 to TRBJ2-7; 9 nucleotides line up with TRBD2. From germline, CDR1 is SGHTA and CDR2 FQGNSA. V lost 6 bases to trimming and J lost 3 bases; unmatched junction nucleotides: 6. The CDR3 length is 14 residues.

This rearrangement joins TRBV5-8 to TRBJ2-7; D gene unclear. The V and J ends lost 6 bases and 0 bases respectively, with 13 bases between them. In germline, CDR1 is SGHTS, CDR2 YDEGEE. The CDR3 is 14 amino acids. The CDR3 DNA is TGTGCCAGCACCCTCGGCTGGAGCTCCTACGAGCAGTACTTC. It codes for CASTLGWSSYEQYF.

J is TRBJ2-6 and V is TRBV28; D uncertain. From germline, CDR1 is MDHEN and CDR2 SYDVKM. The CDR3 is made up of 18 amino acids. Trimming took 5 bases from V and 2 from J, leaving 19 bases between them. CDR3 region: CASSLPGLDTAGANVLTF. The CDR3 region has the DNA TGTGCCAGCAGTCTCCCGGGCCTTGATACTGCTGGGGCCAACGTCCTGACTTTC.

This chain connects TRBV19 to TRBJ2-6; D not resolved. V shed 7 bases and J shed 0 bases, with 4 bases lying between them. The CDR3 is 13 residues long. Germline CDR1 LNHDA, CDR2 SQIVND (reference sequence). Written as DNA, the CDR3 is TGTGCCAGTAAGGGCTCTGGGGCCAACGTCCTGACTTTC. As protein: CASKGSGANVLTF.

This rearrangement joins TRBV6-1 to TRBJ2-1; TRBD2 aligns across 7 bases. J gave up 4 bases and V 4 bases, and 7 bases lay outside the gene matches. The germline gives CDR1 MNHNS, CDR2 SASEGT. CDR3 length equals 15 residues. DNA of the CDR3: TGTGCCAGCAGTGGGGGGAGGGATATGTACAATGAGCAGTTCTTC. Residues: CASSGGRDMYNEQFF.

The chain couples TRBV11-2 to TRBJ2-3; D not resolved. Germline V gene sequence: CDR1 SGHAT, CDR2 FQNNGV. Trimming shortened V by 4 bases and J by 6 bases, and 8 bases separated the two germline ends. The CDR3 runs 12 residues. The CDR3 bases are TGTGCCAGCAGCTCGGTCACCGATACGCAGTATTTT. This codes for CASSSVTDTQYF. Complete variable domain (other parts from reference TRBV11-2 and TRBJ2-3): EAGVAQSPRYKIIEKRQSVAFWCNPISGHATLYWYQQILGQGPKLLIQFQNNGVVDDSQLPKDRFSAERLKGVDSTLKIQPAKLEDSAVYLCASSSVTDTQYFGPGTRLTVL.

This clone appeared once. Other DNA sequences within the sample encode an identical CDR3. The CDR3 sequence: CASSLGQTNTGELFF. The DNA for the CDR3 is TGCGCCAGCAGCTTGGGACAGACAAACACCGGGGAGCTGTTTTTT. The chain couples TRBV5-1 to TRBJ2-2; a weak D match, TRBD1 (5 bases). V was trimmed by 0 bases and J by 2 bases, leaving 8 bases between them. CDR3 length equals 15 residues. CDR1 is SGHRS, CDR2 YFSETQ, per germline.

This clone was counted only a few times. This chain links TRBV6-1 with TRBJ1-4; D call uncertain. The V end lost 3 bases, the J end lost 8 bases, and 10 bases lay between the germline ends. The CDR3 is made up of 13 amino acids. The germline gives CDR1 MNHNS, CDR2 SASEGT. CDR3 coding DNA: TGTGCCAGCAGTGATTGGGTTGACGAAAAACTGTTTTTT. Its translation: CASSDWVDEKLFF.

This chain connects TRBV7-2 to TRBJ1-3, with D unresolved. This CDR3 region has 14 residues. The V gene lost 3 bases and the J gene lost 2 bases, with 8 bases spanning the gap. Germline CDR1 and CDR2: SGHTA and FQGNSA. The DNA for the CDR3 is TGTGCCAGCAGCTTCACCTCTACTGGAAACACCATATATTTT. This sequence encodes CASSFTSTGNTIYF.

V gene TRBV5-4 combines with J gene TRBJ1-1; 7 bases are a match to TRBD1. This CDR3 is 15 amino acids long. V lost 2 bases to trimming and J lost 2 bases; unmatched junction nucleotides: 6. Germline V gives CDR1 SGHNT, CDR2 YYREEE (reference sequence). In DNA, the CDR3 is TGTGCCAGCAGCTTACAGGGGAACCTTAACACTGAAGCTTTCTTT. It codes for CASSLQGNLNTEAFF.

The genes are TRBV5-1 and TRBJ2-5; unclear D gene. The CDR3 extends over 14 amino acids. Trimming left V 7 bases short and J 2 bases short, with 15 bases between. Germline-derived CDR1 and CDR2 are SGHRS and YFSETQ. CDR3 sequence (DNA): TGCGCCAGCGCCCTCGGCCAATCGCAAGAGACCCAGTACTTC. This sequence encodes CASALGQSQETQYF.

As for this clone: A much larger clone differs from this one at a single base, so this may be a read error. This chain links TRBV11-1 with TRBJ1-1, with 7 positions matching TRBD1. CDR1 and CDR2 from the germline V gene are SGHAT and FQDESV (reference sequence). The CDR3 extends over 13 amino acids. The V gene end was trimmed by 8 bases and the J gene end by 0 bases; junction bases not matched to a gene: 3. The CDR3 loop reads CASGGQMNTEAFF. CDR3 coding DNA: TGTGCCAGCGGGGGACAGATGAACACTGAAGCTTTCTTT.

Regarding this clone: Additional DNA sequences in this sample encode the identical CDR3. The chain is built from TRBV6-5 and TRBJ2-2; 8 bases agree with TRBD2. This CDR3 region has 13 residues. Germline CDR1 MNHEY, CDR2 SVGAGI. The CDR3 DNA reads TGTGCTGTAGCGGGAACGAACACCGGGGAGCTGTTTTTT. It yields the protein CAVAGTNTGELFF.

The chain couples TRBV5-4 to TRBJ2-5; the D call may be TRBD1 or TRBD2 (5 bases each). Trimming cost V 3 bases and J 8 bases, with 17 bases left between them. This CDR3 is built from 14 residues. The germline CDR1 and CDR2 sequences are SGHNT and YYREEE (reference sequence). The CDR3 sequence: CASSSMNRDPTQYF. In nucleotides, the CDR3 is TGTGCCAGCAGCTCGATGAACCGGGACCCAACCCAGTACTTC.

CDR3 DNA sequence: TGCAGTGCTAGTAGGACCGGGAATCAGTTCTTC. Translated: CSASRTGNQFF. This chain joins TRBV20-1 and TRBJ2-1, with a tentative D call TRBD2 (5 bases). The ends were cut back, 3 bases at V and 13 bases at J, with 13 bases in the middle. Per germline, CDR1 DFQATT and CDR2 SNEGSKA (reference sequence). The CDR3 is made up of 11 amino acids.

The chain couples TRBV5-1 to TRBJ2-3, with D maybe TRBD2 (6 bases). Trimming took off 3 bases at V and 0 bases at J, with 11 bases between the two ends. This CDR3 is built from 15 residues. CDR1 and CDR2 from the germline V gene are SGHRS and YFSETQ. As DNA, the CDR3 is TGCGCCAGCAGCTGGTCGGGAGACAGCACAGATACGCAGTATTTT. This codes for CASSWSGDSTDTQYF.